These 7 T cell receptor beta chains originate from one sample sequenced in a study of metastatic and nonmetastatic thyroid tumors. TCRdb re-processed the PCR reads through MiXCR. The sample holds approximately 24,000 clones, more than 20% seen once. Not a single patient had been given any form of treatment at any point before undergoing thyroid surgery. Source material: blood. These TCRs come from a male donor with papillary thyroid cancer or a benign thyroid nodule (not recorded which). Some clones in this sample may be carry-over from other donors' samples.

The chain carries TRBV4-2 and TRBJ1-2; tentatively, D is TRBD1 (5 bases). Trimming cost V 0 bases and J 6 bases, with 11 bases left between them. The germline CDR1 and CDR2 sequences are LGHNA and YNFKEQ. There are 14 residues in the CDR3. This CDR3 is CASSQDGREDGYTF. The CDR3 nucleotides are TGTGCCAGCAGCCAAGATGGCAGGGAGGATGGCTACACCTTC.

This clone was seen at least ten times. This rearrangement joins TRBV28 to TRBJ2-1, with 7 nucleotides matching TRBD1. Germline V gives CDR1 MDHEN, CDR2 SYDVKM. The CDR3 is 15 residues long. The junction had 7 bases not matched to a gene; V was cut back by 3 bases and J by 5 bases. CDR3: CASSFLGTDHNEQFF. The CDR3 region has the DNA TGTGCCAGCAGTTTCTTGGGGACAGACCACAATGAGCAGTTCTTC.

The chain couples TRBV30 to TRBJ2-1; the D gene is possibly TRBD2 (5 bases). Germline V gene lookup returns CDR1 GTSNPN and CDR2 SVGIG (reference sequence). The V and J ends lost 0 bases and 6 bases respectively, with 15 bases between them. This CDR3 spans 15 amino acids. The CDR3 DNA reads TGTGCCTGGAGTGTATGGGAGTACTTTAGCAATGAGCAGTTCTTC. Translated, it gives CAWSVWEYFSNEQFF.

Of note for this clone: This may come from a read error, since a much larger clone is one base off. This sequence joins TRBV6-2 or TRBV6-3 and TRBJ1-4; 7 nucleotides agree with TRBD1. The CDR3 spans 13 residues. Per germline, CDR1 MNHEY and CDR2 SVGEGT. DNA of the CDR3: TGTGCCATCAGACAGGGTGGGGACGAAAAGCTGTTTTTT. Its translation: CAIRQGGDEKLFF.

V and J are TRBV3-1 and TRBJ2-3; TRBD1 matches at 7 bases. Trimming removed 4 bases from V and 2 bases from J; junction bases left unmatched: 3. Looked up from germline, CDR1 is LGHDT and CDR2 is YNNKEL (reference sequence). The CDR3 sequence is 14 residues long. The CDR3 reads CASSRTGFTDTQYF. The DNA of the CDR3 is TGTGCCAGCAGCCGGACAGGATTCACAGATACGCAGTATTTT.

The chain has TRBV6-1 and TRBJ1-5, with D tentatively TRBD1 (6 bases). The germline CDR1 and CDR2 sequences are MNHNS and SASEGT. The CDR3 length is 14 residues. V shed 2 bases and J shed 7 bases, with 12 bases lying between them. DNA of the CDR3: TGTGCCAGCAGTGAACAGGGGACTGGGCAGCCCCAGCATTTT. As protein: CASSEQGTGQPQHF.

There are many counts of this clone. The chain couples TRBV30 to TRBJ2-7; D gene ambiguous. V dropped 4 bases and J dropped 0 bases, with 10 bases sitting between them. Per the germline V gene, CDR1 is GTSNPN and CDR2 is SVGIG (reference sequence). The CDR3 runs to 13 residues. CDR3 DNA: TGTGCCTGGACAACTGGACGCTCCTACGAGCAGTACTTC. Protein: CAWTTGRSYEQYF.